This paragraph covers one TCR beta chain sequence. Its specificity is not known. The CDR3 is 18 amino acids. V shed 2 bases and J 3 bases; nucleotides not matched to a gene: 9. Germline CDR1 is SGHDT and CDR2 is YYEEEE. The sample belongs to a study of graft-versus-host responses after intestinal transplantation. Study background: Each recipient received a multivisceral, liver-intestinal, or isolated intestinal graft. All recipients were given anti-thymocyte globulin induction, and tacrolimus and steroids were then administered for roughly three years.

TCRdb's copy holds only in-frame clones and misses some; the assay was immunoSEQ multiplex PCR. The data show some 39,000 clones, about nine tenths seen once. Study findings and constraints: Recipient marrow contained GvH clones, some of which appeared first in ileum or blood.

This receptor was taken from a human patient who received an intestinal transplant, so some T cells may come from the graft donor. The input for sequencing was PBMCs, taken 267 days after transplant. V usage is TRBV5-6 and J usage is TRBJ2-5; TRBD2 aligns across 14 bases. The CDR3 DNA reads as TGTGCCAGCAGCTTTTCCCCGACTAGCGGGGGGGATGAAGAGACCCAGTACTTC. It specifies CASSFSPTSGGDEETQYF.